This T cell receptor (beta chain) appears in the sequencing data of a study of cytomegalovirus exposure and HLA in healthy donors (dated by TCRdb to about 2017). In the study overall: According to a later analysis, the 120 or so validation repertoires were produced on the same platform as the approximately 690 repertoires of the first cohort. The study aimed to test whether signatures of past pathogen exposure could be identified by cataloging public T cell receptors. In addition to the first cohort of 666 subjects, a separate validation cohort of approximately 130 different subjects was used. The study combined high-throughput TCR immunosequencing, statistical association of individual TCRs with disease status, and machine learning to predict cytomegalovirus infection status.

Separate from the roughly 650-subject first cohort, the validation cohort of roughly 120 subjects was the group to which the donors belonged. The investigation overall reported the following: Cytomegalovirus status was reported to be diagnosed by the classifier with high specificity and sensitivity in both the original and validation cohorts. A later analysis lacked HLA typing for the validation cohort, so it scored co-occurrence in that cohort across all 120 repertoires. According to the authors, the approach could potentially be generalized to other disease states and immunological phenotypes. Most TCR sequences were seen in very few donors, while some public TCRs were found in many individuals. In the study, approximately 160 TCR beta chains were listed as associated with cytomegalovirus. In a later analysis, TCRs clustered in the first cohort were found to also tend to co-occur in the approximately 110 validation repertoires, with about 93% of cluster scores above 0. A few of the identified cytomegalovirus-associated TCR beta chains were confirmed in vitro to be specific for cytomegalovirus antigens.

Libraries were built with the immunoSEQ multiplex PCR assay. On the study's bioinformatics: To diagnose cytomegalovirus status from the catalog of TCR beta chain sequences, a statistical classification framework was built. TCRdb holds this immuneACCESS table with in-frame rearrangements only. Some clones are missing; in checked studies, unresolved V genes explain under half, and the rest has no known cause. D and trimming come from the DNA, and the V and J calls and clone size come from that table. The sample table records tens of thousands of clones; 90% to 97% of these occur just once. The top ten clones comprise about 1.3% of the sample. Details on this clone: It lacks a known antigen. Germline and junction disagree at one end, which may indicate a read error.

The CDR3 runs 15 residues from the cysteine to the phenylalanine. The only DNA kept is the CDR3, 45 bases in frame from the first base. The germline V gene (reference sequence) supplies CDR1 MNHNY and CDR2 SVGAGI. This clonotype was sampled from a woman between 18 and 30 years old in good health and CMV-seronegative. Sequencing was done on a sample of PBMCs. The V and J segments used are TRBV6-6 and TRBJ1-2; 9 central nucleotides agree with TRBD1. The nucleotides read TGTGCCAGCGGTTACACGGGACAGGGAAACTATGGCTACACCTTC. Its coded protein is CASGYTGQGNYGYTF.